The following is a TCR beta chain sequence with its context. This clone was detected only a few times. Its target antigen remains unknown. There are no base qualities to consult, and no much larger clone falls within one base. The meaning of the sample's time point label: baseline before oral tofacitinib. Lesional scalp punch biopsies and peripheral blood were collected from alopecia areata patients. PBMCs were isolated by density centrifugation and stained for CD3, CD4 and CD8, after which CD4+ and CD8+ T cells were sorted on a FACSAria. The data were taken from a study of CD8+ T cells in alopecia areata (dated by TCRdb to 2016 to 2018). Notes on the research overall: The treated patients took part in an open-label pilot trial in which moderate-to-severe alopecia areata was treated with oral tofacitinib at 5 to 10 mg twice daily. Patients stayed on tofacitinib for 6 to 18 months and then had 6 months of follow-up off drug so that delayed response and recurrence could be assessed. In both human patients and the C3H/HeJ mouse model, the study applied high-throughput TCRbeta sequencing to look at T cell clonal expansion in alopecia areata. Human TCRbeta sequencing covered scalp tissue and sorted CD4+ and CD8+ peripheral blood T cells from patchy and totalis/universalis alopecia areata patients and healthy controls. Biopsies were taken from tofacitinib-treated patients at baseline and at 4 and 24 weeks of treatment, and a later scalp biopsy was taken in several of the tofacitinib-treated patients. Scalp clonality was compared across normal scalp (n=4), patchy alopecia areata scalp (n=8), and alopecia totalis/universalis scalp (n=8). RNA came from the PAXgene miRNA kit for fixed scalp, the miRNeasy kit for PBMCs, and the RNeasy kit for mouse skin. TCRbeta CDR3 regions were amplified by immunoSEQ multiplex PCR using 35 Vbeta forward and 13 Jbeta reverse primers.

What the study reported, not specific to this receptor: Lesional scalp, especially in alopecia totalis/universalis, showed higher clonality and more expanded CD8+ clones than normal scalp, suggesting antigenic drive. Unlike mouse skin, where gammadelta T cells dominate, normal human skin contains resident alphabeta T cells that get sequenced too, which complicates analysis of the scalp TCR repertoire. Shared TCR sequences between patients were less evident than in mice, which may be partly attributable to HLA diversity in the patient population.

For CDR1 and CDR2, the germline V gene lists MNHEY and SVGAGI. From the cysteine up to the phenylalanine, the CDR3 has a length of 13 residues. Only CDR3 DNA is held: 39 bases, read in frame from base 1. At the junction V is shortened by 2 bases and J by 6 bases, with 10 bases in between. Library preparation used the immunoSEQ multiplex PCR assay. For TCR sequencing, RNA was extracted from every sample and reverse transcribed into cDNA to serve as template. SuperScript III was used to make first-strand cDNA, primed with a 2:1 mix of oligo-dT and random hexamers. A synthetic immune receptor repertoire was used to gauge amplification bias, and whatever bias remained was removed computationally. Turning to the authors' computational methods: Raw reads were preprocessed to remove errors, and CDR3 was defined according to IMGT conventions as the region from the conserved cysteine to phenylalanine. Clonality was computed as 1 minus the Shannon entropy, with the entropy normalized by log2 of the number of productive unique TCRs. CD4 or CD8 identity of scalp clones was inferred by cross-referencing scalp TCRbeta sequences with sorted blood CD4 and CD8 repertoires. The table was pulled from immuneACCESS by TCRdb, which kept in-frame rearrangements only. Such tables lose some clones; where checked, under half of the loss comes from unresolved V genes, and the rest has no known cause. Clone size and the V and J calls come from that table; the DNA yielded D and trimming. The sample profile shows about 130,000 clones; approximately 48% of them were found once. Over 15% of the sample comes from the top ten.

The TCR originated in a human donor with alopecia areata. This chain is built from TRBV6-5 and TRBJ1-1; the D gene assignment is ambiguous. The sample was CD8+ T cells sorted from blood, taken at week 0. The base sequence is TGTGCCAGCAGTTACGACCCTGGGGCTGAAGCTTTCTTT. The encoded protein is CASSYDPGAEAFF.